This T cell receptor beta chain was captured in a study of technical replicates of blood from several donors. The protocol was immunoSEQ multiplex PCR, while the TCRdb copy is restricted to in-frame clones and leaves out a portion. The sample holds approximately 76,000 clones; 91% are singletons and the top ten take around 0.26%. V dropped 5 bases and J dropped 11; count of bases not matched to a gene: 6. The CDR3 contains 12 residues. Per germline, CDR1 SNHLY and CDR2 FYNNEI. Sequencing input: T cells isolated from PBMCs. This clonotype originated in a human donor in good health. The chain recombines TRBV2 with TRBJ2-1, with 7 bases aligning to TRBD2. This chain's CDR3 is CASSPPGGKQFF. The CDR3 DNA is TGTGCCAGCAGTCCTCCGGGGGGAAAGCAGTTCTTC.